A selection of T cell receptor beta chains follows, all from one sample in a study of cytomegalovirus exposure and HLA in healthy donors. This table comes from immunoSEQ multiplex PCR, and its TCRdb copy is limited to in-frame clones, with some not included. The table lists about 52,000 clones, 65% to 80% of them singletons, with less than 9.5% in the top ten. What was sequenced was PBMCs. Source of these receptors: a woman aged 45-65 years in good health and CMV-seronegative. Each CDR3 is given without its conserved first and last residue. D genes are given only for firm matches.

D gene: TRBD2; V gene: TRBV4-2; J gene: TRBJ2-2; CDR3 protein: ASSQEVAGSAGELF
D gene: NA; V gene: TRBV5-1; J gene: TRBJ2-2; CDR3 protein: ASSFDRNTGELF
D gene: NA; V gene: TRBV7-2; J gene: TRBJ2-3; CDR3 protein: ASSLVVSDTQY
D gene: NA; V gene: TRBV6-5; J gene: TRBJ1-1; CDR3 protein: ASSYGAGGGSTEAF
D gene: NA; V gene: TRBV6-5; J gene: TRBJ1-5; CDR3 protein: ASSYSPGAQPQH
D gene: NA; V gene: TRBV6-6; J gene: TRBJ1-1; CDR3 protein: ASSSDTEAF
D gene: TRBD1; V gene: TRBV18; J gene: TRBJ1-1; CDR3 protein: ASSPETGGSEAF
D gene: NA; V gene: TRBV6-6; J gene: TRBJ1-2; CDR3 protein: ASSPGDNYGYT
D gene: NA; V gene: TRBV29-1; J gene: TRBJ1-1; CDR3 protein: SVQGGEGSEAF
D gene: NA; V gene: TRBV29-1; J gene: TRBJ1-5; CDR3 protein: SVAPRANQPQH
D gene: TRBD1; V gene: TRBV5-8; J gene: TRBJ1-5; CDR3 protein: ASSLALQGASNQPQH
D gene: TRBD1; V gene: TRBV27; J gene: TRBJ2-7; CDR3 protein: ASSKPPQTGGLPIEQY
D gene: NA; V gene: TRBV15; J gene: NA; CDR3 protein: ATSPGTSYEQY
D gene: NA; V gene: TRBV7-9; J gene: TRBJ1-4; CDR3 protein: SSSPQGQGLF
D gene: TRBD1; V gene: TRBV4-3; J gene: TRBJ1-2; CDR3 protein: ASSLSGQGEGYT
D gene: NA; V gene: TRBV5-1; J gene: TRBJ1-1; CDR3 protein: ASSVVPRADTEAF
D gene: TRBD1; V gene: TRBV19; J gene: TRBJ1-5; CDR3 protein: ASSPDRANKPQH
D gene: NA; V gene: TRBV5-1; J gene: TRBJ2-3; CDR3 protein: ASSDRGTDTQY
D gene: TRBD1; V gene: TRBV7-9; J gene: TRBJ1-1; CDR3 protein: ASRPGQGLATEAF
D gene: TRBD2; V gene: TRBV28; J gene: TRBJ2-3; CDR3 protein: ASSYLGTTIYTDTQY
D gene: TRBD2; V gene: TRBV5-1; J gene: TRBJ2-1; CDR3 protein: ASSSGTSVNNEQF
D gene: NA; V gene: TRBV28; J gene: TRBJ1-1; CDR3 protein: ASSPLGPNTEAF
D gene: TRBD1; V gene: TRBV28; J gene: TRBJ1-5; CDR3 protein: ASSSRQGGQPQH
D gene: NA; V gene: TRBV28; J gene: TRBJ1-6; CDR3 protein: ASSLPGQRRSPLH
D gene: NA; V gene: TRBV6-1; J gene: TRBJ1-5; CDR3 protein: ASRDTSLRPQH
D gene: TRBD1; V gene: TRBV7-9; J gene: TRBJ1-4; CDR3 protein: ASSLILPTGGDEKLF
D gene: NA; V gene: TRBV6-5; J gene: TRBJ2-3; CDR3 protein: ASSWGVPPDTQY
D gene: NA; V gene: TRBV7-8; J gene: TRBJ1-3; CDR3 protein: ASSRESGNTIY
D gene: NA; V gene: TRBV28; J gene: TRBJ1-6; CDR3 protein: ASSLEGGGTPLH
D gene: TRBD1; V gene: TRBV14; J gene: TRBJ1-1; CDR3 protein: ASSPGQGNAF
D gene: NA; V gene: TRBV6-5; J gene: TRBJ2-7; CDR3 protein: ASSTGDQTFLLY
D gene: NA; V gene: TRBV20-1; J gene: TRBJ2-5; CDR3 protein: SARPEETQY
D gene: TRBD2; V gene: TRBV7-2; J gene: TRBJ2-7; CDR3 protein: ASSRSGTSYEQY
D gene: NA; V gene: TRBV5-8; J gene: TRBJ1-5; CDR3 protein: ASSLRYRGELYSNQPQH
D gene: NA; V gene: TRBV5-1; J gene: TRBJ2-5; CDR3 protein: ASSPGGQIVETQY
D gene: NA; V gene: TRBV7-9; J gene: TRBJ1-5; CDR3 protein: ASSSGERPQH
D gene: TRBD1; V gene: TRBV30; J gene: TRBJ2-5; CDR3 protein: AWTRFSGTGGLWTETQY
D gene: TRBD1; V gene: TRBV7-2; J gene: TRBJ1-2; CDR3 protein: ASSSSPPGARGPNGYT
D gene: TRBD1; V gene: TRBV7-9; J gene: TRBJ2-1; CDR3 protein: ASTSPTGTGVNEQF
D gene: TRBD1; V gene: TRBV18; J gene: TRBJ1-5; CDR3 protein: ASSPGTGWKQPQH
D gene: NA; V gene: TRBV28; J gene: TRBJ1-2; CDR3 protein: ASGRMGGALDYGYT
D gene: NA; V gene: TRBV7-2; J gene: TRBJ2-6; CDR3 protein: AWRGDSGANVLT
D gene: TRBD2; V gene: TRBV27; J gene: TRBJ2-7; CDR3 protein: ATPGGTRPPAEQY
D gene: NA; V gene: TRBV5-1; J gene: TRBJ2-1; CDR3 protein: ASSPSPGVAAEQF
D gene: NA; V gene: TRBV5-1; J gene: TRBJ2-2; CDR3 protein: ASSSGLSNTGELF
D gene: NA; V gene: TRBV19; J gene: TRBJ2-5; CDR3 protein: ASSIDRQGWETQY
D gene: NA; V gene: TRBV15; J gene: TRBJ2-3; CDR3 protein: ATRRTDTQY